Following are 16 T cell receptor beta chains from one sample sequenced in a study of blood T cell repertoires in COVID-19. Some clones are missing from TCRdb's copy, which holds only in-frame ones; the method was immunoSEQ multiplex PCR. The sample consists of approximately 250,000 clones, around 89% of them appearing once. What was sequenced was PBMCs or T cells enriched from blood (not recorded which). The source is a woman younger than 45 with acute COVID-19.

This chain joins TRBV6-5 and TRBJ2-7, with TRBD2 matching 7 bases. V gave up 7 bases and J gave up 2 bases; unmatched junction bases: 8. Per germline, CDR1 MNHEY and CDR2 SVGAGI. This CDR3 comprises 14 residues. CDR3 region: CASTKVAGAYEQYF. The CDR3 DNA reads as TGTGCCAGCACCAAAGTAGCGGGCGCCTACGAGCAGTACTTC.

The rearrangement joins TRBV3-1 (or the pseudogene TRBV3-2) to TRBJ2-1; TRBD1 aligns across 12 bases. The germline gives CDR1 LGHDT, CDR2 YNNKEL (reference sequence). V was clipped by 3 bases and J by 14 bases; unmatched bases: 11. The CDR3 extends over 15 amino acids. CDR3 DNA: TGTGCCAGCAGCCATCGGGACAGGGGGCCTCCCGGGGAGTTCTTC. Amino acid sequence: CASSHRDRGPPGEFF.

The J gene is TRBJ1-2, the V gene TRBV19; D is unclear. Trimming removed 7 bases at V and 2 bases at J, with 20 bases between. Germline CDR1 LNHDA, CDR2 SQIVND (reference sequence). CDR3 length: 16 amino acids. The CDR3 DNA reads TGTGCCAGTACCAGGCAGGCGCGGGATCAGAACTATGGCTACACCTTC. This codes for CASTRQARDQNYGYTF.

The chain joins TRBV18 to TRBJ2-6; D is undetermined. Trimming shortened V by 0 bases and J by 0 bases, and 9 bases separated the two germline ends. CDR1 KGHSH and CDR2 LQKENI come from the germline V gene. There are 17 residues in the CDR3. In DNA, the CDR3 is TGTGCCAGCTCACCACCGAACAGCCTCTCTGGGGCCAACGTCCTGACTTTC. It yields the protein CASSPPNSLSGANVLTF.

The chain combines TRBV11-1 with TRBJ1-1; D remains unclear. CDR3 size: 13 residues. Trimming cost V 5 bases and J 6 bases, with 13 bases left between them. The germline V gene encodes CDR1 SGHAT and CDR2 FQDESV (reference sequence). CDR3 nucleotides: TGTGCCAGCAGCCTGGGCTCCATTCCTGAAGCTTTCTTT. Residues: CASSLGSIPEAFF. Looking up the rest from reference TRBV11-1 and TRBJ1-1 gives the full variable domain: EAEVAQSPRYKITEKSQAVAFWCDPISGHATLYWYRQILGQGPELLVQFQDESVVDDSQLPKDRFSAERLKGVDSTLKIQPAELGDSAMYLCASSLGSIPEAFFGQGTRLTVV.

The rearrangement links TRBV7-9 to TRBJ2-3; TRBD2 matches at 12 bases. Germline CDR1 reads SEHNR; CDR2 reads FQNEAQ (reference sequence). The trim removed 6 bases at V and 0 bases at J, leaving 10 bases unmatched. The CDR3 has 18 residues. The CDR3 protein is CASSPKRTSGASTDTQYF. The CDR3 nucleotides read TGTGCCAGCAGTCCAAAAAGGACTAGCGGGGCTAGCACAGATACGCAGTATTTT.

The V call is TRBV11-2, the J call TRBJ1-2, with TRBD1 matching over 7 bases. The V and J ends lost 3 bases and 3 bases, in that order; junction bases with no gene match: 10. The CDR3 covers 16 residues. Germline lookup yields CDR1 SGHAT and CDR2 FQNNGV. Written as DNA, the CDR3 is TGTGCCAGCAGCTTTCTTTCGGGACAGACCGACTATGGCTACACCTTC. Encoded protein: CASSFLSGQTDYGYTF. The full variable domain, rest sourced from reference TRBV11-2 and TRBJ1-2, is EAGVAQSPRYKIIEKRQSVAFWCNPISGHATLYWYQQILGQGPKLLIQFQNNGVVDDSQLPKDRFSAERLKGVDSTLKIQPAKLEDSAVYLCASSFLSGQTDYGYTFGSGTRLTVV.

V gene TRBV19 combines with J gene TRBJ1-1, with D unresolved. The CDR3 is 15 residues long. V gave up 3 bases and J gave up 4 bases, with 15 bases separating them. Germline CDR1 and CDR2: LNHDA and SQIVND (reference sequence). The CDR3 sequence: CASSIEVAGSTEAFF. CDR3 nucleotides: TGTGCCAGTAGTATTGAGGTCGCCGGGTCCACTGAAGCTTTCTTT.

V is TRBV4-3 and J is TRBJ2-3, with TRBD2 matching 13 bases. Per germline, CDR1 LGHNA and CDR2 YSLEER. The CDR3 extends over 19 amino acids. V lost 0 bases and J lost 2; bases outside the gene matches: 8. In nucleotides, the CDR3 is TGCGCCAGCAGCCAAGAAGGCAGTGGACTAGCGGGGGCCACAGATACGCAGTATTTT. It is translated as CASSQEGSGLAGATDTQYF.

V usage is TRBV28 and J usage is TRBJ2-1; D gene unclear. The germline V gene encodes CDR1 MDHEN and CDR2 SYDVKM. V lost 5 bases and J 4 bases, leaving 21 bases between the germline ends. The CDR3 has 17 residues. CDR3 region: CASSPLLASIPYNEQFF. For the CDR3, the DNA is TGTGCCAGCAGTCCCCTTCTCGCGAGCATACCTTACAATGAGCAGTTCTTC. Based on the CDR3 plus reference TRBV28 and TRBJ2-1, the full variable domain is DVKVTQSSRYLVKRTGEKVFLECVQDMDHENMFWYRQDPGLGLRLIYFSYDVKMKEKGDIPEGYSVSREKKERFSLILESASTNQTSMYLCASSPLLASIPYNEQFFGPGTRLTVL.

This chain links TRBV6-5 with TRBJ2-7; 8 bases are shared with TRBD2. Per the germline V gene, CDR1 is MNHEY and CDR2 is SVGAGI. This CDR3 contains 13 residues. Unmatched junction bases numbered 9, after V lost 8 bases and J lost 6 bases. CDR3: CASRATSEGEQYF. The DNA for the CDR3 is TGTGCCAGCCGGGCGACTAGCGAAGGCGAGCAGTACTTC.

The genes are TRBV6-2 or TRBV6-3 and TRBJ1-1; 7 nucleotides align to TRBD1. The V segment lost 7 bases and the J segment 10 bases; nucleotides outside the gene matches: 15. The germline CDR1 and CDR2 sequences are MNHEY and SVGEGT. This CDR3 has 14 amino acids. The CDR3 DNA reads TGTGCCAGCATCCCTTGGACAGGATCGTCGAGAGCTTTCTTT. Residues: CASIPWTGSSRAFF.

The chain has TRBV27 and TRBJ2-7, with 7 bases lining up with TRBD1. CDR1 MNHEY and CDR2 SMNVEV come from the germline V gene (reference sequence). The CDR3 is 16 amino acids. V shed 1 base, J shed 0 bases, and the junction held 6 bases outside the gene matches. The CDR3 protein is CASSLYRQGYSYEQYF. The CDR3 nucleotides read TGTGCCAGCAGTTTATACAGACAGGGATACTCCTACGAGCAGTACTTC.

A word on this clone: A junction boundary mismatches the germline segment, possibly from a read error. The chain carries TRBV7-7 and TRBJ2-1; tentative D call: TRBD2 (6 bases). Germline V gives CDR1 SSHAT, CDR2 FNYEAQ (reference sequence). The CDR3 consists of 15 residues. The CDR3 DNA is TGTGCTAGCAGCGCAAACCTGGGACTCTACAATGAGCAGTTCTTC. It encodes CASSANLGLYNEQFF.

The rearrangement links TRBV3-1 (or the pseudogene TRBV3-2) to TRBJ2-3; no firm D call. CDR3 size: 14 residues. In germline, CDR1 is LGHDT, CDR2 YNNKEL (reference sequence). Trimming took off 1 base at V and 4 bases at J, with 9 bases between the two ends. The CDR3 bases are TGTGCCAGCAGCCAAGCGGTCTTTTCAGATACGCAGTATTTT. Translated, it gives CASSQAVFSDTQYF.

V and J are TRBV27 and TRBJ2-7; 7 positions agree with TRBD2. This CDR3 contains 16 residues. Germline CDR1 is MNHEY and CDR2 is SMNVEV (reference sequence). Unmatched junction bases numbered 5, after V lost 0 bases and J lost 0 bases. Here the CDR3 reads CASSLSLAGSSYEQYF. The CDR3 bases are TGTGCCAGCAGTTTATCGTTAGCGGGCTCCTCCTACGAGCAGTACTTC.